This T cell receptor beta chain was profiled in a study of graft-versus-host responses after intestinal transplantation. The overall study: Among the recipients, all got anti-thymocyte globulin induction and then tacrolimus and steroids for about 3 years. Study conclusions and caveats: In patients with graft-donor T cell macrochimerism, allograft graft-versus-host to host-versus-graft clonal ratios were high. In recipient marrow, GvH clones were found, and some appeared first in ileum or blood.

Worth noting for this clone: Its antigen is undetermined.

Method: immunoSEQ multiplex PCR; TCRdb's copy keeps in-frame clones and lacks some. The sample carries approximately 100,000 clones, approximately 85% recorded once. Sequencing used PBMCs, obtained 255 days after intestinal transplant. The sequence was collected from a human patient who received an intestinal transplant, so some T cells may come from the graft donor.

The DNA of the CDR3 is TGTGCCAGCAGCGTCGATAGCCGGGGAGGCACTGAAGCTTTCTTT. Protein product: CASSVDSRGGTEAFF. The chain employs TRBV9 and TRBJ1-1; D remains unclear. CDR1 and CDR2 (germline): SGDLS, YYNGEE. This CDR3 comprises 15 residues. The V gene lost 2 bases and the J gene lost 4 bases, with 15 bases spanning the gap.